Following are 17 T cell receptor beta chains from one sample sequenced in a study of preoperative IRX-2 immunotherapy in early breast cancer. Treatment meaning: preoperative locoregional IRX-2 cytokine immunotherapy. The assay was immunoSEQ multiplex PCR, and TCRdb's table has in-frame clones only and misses some. Of 25,000 or so clones in the sample, roughly nine tenths were seen once. The sample consisted of tumor tissue, taken after IRX-2 immunotherapy. These receptors all stem from a human donor with breast cancer.

J is TRBJ1-1 and V is TRBV11-1; D uncertain. CDR1 and CDR2 (germline): SGHAT, FQDESV (reference sequence). This CDR3 has 12 residues. Trimming stripped 1 base from V and 7 bases from J, with 7 bases between. Here the CDR3 reads CASSLEQREAFF. The CDR3 DNA follows: TGTGCCAGCAGCTTAGAACAACGTGAAGCTTTCTTT.

The rearrangement uses TRBV5-4 and TRBJ2-7; D may be TRBD1 (5 bases). Trimming cost V 0 bases and J 2 bases, with 9 bases left between them. Germline loops: CDR1 SGHNT, CDR2 YYREEE (reference sequence). CDR3 length equals 14 residues. The CDR3 DNA reads as TGTGCCAGCAGCTTGGGTCAGGGCCCCTACGAGCAGTACTTC. It yields the protein CASSLGQGPYEQYF.

The chain has TRBV18 and TRBJ1-5, with 9 nucleotides matching TRBD1. CDR1 and CDR2 from the germline V gene are KGHSH and LQKENI. This CDR3 has 15 residues. J gave up 1 base and V 6 bases, and 4 bases lay outside the gene matches. The chain's CDR3 is CASSTGTGSNQPQHF. CDR3 bases: TGTGCCAGCTCTACCGGGACAGGGAGCAATCAGCCCCAGCATTTT.

The chain recombines TRBV10-3 with TRBJ1-6; D is undetermined. Germline CDR1 is ENHRY and CDR2 is SYGVKD. V lost 4 bases and J lost 7, with 11 bases in between. This CDR3 contains 14 residues. The CDR3 bases are TGTGCCATCAGTGGGGCGGAGTGGAATTCACCCCTCCACTTT. Protein sequence: CAISGAEWNSPLHF.

The V and J genes are TRBV30 and TRBJ1-6; no firm D call. Trimming shortened V by 4 bases and J by 7 bases, and 11 bases separated the two germline ends. CDR1 is GTSNPN, CDR2 SVGIG, per germline (reference sequence). CDR3 size: 13 residues. The CDR3 sequence is CAWTPNENSPLHF. CDR3 sequence (DNA): TGTGCCTGGACCCCTAATGAGAATTCACCCCTCCACTTT. The whole variable domain, remainder taken from reference TRBV30 and TRBJ1-6, is SQTIHQWPATLVQPVGSPLSLECTVEGTSNPNLYWYRQAAGRGLQLLFYSVGIGQISSEVPQNLSASRPQDRQFILSSKKLLLSDSGFYLCAWTPNENSPLHFGNGTRLTVT.

V and J are TRBV6-6 and TRBJ1-2; the D is unclear. This CDR3 contains 13 residues. Trimming removed 6 bases from V and 4 bases from J, with 12 bases in between. In germline, CDR1 is MNHNY, CDR2 SVGAGI (reference sequence). Here the CDR3 reads CASRPQGLYGYTF. The CDR3 DNA reads as TGTGCCAGCAGGCCACAAGGCCTCTATGGCTACACCTTC.

The table lists this clone with a count of one. J is TRBJ1-6 and V is TRBV23-1, with 9 bases fitting TRBD1. TRBV23-1 carries the ORF label, with uncertain function. This CDR3 has 14 amino acids. Trimming at V came to 2 bases and at J to 11 bases, leaving 4 bases not matched to a gene. In DNA form, the CDR3 reads TGCGCCAGCAGTCAAAGACAGGGGGTACCACCCCTCCACTTT. Translation: CASSQRQGVPPLHF.

This clone was detected only a few times. This chain joins TRBV2 and TRBJ2-7; tentative D call: TRBD2 (6 bases). The CDR3 loop spans 12 amino acids. The germline V gene encodes CDR1 SNHLY and CDR2 FYNNEI. V was pared by 6 bases and J by 5 bases, with 11 bases between. The CDR3 DNA reads as TGTGCCAGCAGAGAGCGCGGGGACGAGCAGTACTTC. It encodes CASRERGDEQYF.

The genes are TRBV5-6 and TRBJ1-2, with 9 nucleotides matching TRBD1. J lost 4 bases, V lost 0 bases, and 10 bases had no gene match. Germline CDR1 and CDR2: SGHDT and YYEEEE. There are 17 residues in the CDR3. CDR3 sequence: CASSLDFRDREGYGYTF. As DNA, the CDR3 is TGTGCCAGCAGCTTGGACTTTAGGGACAGGGAGGGCTATGGCTACACCTTC.

The J gene is TRBJ2-7, the V gene TRBV6-5; D is ambiguous. Germline CDR1 is MNHEY and CDR2 is SVGAGI. The CDR3 consists of 14 residues. V was shortened by 2 bases and J by 7 bases, with 15 bases between the two germline ends. As DNA, the CDR3 is TGTGCCAGCAGTTACGACGGAAACCCCCTGGAGCAGTACTTC. Protein product: CASSYDGNPLEQYF.

In its sample, this clone was seen once. The V call is TRBV7-2, the J call TRBJ1-4; D may be TRBD1 (5 bases). V lost 3 bases and J lost 2, with 13 bases in between. The CDR3 has 16 residues. The germline CDR1 and CDR2 sequences are SGHTA and FQGNSA. The DNA for the CDR3 is TGTGCCAGCAGCTTGCACCAGGGTGGCACTAATGAAAAACTGTTTTTT. Residues: CASSLHQGGTNEKLFF.

J is TRBJ1-5 and V is TRBV28; 9 nucleotides match TRBD1. Trimming took 5 bases from V and 7 from J; bases not matched to a gene: 9. Germline V gene sequence: CDR1 MDHEN, CDR2 SYDVKM. The CDR3 extends over 15 amino acids. The DNA for the CDR3 is TGTGCCAGCAGTCTCGGACAGGGGTTTCGGCAGCCCCAGCATTTT. Protein product: CASSLGQGFRQPQHF.

V gene TRBV7-9 combines with J gene TRBJ1-5, with D possibly being TRBD1 (5 bases). Trimming removed 3 bases from V and 6 bases from J, with 12 bases in between. Germline V gene sequence: CDR1 SEHNR, CDR2 FQNEAQ (reference sequence). The CDR3 is made up of 14 amino acids. CDR3: CASSFVGDGQPQHF. The CDR3 DNA reads TGTGCCAGCAGCTTCGTGGGGGATGGTCAGCCCCAGCATTTT.

The V and J genes are TRBV6-1 and TRBJ1-2; 9 bases fit TRBD1. Germline V lookup: CDR1 MNHNS, CDR2 SASEGT. J gave up 8 bases and V 6 bases, and 7 bases lay outside the gene matches. CDR3 length: 13 amino acids. CDR3: CASRDRGSGGYTF. DNA for the CDR3: TGTGCCAGCAGGGACAGGGGAAGTGGAGGCTACACCTTC.

The rearrangement links TRBV11-2 to TRBJ2-1; D possibly uses TRBD1 or TRBD2 (5 bases each). The V gene's germline CDR1 is SGHAT and CDR2 FQNNGV. The CDR3 consists of 15 residues. Trimming removed 0 bases from V and 7 bases from J, with 13 bases in between. The CDR3 is CASSLESGTRNEQFF. The CDR3 DNA is TGTGCCAGCAGCTTAGAATCCGGGACGCGAAATGAGCAGTTCTTC. The variable domain in full, completed from reference TRBV11-2 and TRBJ2-1, reads EAGVAQSPRYKIIEKRQSVAFWCNPISGHATLYWYQQILGQGPKLLIQFQNNGVVDDSQLPKDRFSAERLKGVDSTLKIQPAKLEDSAVYLCASSLESGTRNEQFFGPGTRLTVL.

This CDR3 is CASSRLAGNQETQYF. The CDR3 DNA is TGTGCCAGCAGTCGATTAGCGGGGAACCAAGAGACCCAGTACTTC. The V call is TRBV6-5, the J call TRBJ2-5; TRBD2 agrees at 8 bases. V shed 5 bases and J 0 bases; nucleotides not matched to a gene: 5. The CDR3 has 15 amino acids. Germline V gene lookup returns CDR1 MNHEY and CDR2 SVGAGI.

This sequence joins TRBV19 and TRBJ2-1; D possibly corresponds to TRBD1 (7 bases). V lost 3 bases and J 8 bases, leaving 20 bases between the germline ends. From germline, CDR1 is LNHDA and CDR2 SQIVND (reference sequence). The CDR3 sequence is 16 residues long. The chain's CDR3 is CASSMGGRGAIYEQFF. The CDR3 coding sequence is TGTGCCAGTAGTATGGGCGGCAGGGGGGCCATCTATGAGCAGTTCTTC.